This T cell receptor (beta chain) was recorded in a study of T cells after somatic rescue of genetic block. The method was immunoSEQ multiplex PCR; TCRdb's version includes in-frame clones alone and lacks a portion of them. The sample lists approximately 15,000 clones, about 65% occurring once. CDR1 LNHDA and CDR2 SQIVND come from the germline V gene (reference sequence). Trimming shortened V by 3 bases and J by 5 bases, and 20 bases separated the two germline ends. The CDR3 runs to 16 residues. The sequence derives from a boy aged 5 to 17. The chain carries TRBV19 and TRBJ2-7, with D possibly matching TRBD2 (7 bases). The sample was peripheral blood mononuclear cells (PBMCs). CDR3 nucleotides: TGTGCCAGTAGTATGAGGGGGGGGGCCGGCCTGCACGAGCAGTACTTC. Translation: CASSMRGGAGLHEQYF.